This entry concerns a single T cell receptor (beta chain). No cognate antigen has been identified for it. Nothing much larger sits one base from this clone, and base qualities are not available. Each collaborating institution followed its own protocols to collect whole blood in K2EDTA tubes. For TCRbeta analysis, collaborators shipped samples in one of three forms: frozen whole blood, isolated PBMCs, or DNA extracted from either of those sample types. CDR1 and CDR2 (SNHLY, FYNNEI) derive from the germline V gene. Its CDR3 holds 13 amino acids, cysteine through phenylalanine. The retained sequence is limited to the CDR3, 39 bases, with the frame set at the first base. V gives up 6 bases and J gives up 7 bases, and the segment between their germline ends measures 13 bases. This sample is part of a study of blood T cell repertoires in COVID-19 (TCRdb year 2020). With regard to the full study: Collaborator samples came from the United States, Italy and Spain and covered acute and convalescent phases of COVID-19. The material from the prospective study consisted of cDNA or gDNA derived from T cells, B-cell-depleted T cells, or PBMCs. The dataset comprised deeply sampled blood TCRbeta repertoires from subjects exposed to, actively infected with, or recovered from COVID-19. The repertoires were released in a freely available public database meant as a resource for research on the immune response to SARS-CoV-2. Samples were obtained from the ongoing ImmuneRACE study (first 160 participants) and from about 1,300 subjects provided by 6 global collaborators. Nearly every sample came with metadata listing a de-identified subject ID, COVID-19 status, age in years and sex. Where HLA class I and class II types were available, the types were taken from metadata supplied by the sample provider, not from assay-based typing. On the study overall, not on this receptor specifically: The amount of clinical and demographic metadata varied by source and participant and was provided uncurated.

TCRbeta CDR3 regions were amplified from genomic DNA using the immunoSEQ Assay, a bias-controlled multiplex PCR. The paper's processing steps were these. The number of nucleated cells in each sample was estimated by amplification of reference gene primers within the assay. To quantify the absolute abundance of each unique TCRbeta CDR3 rearrangement, sequence reads were collapsed and filtered. For each sample, productive Simpson clonality was calculated as the square root of Simpson's diversity index across productive rearrangements. The clones in this table, taken by TCRdb from immuneACCESS, are in-frame only. Not every clone is retained; where verified, under half of the shortfall comes from an unresolved V gene, and the cause of the rest is unknown. V, J and clone size are those of that table, while D and trimming were read from the DNA. Here the sample has 150,000 or so clones; approximately 87% occur a single time. The ten largest clones take up 4% of the sample.

Sequencing input: peripheral blood. This sequence uses TRBV2 and TRBJ1-5; tentative D gene TRBD1, with 6 bases matching. The TCR comes from a woman in her 70s with acute or convalescent COVID-19. DNA sequence: TGTGCCAGCAGCCGGACAGAAACGCAGCCCCAGCATTTT. Translated, it reads CASSRTETQPQHF.